This T cell receptor beta chain was captured in a study of glioma-infiltrating T cells after dendritic cell vaccination. Time point in this sample: after dendritic cell vaccination, including at tumor progression/relapse. Using immunoSEQ multiplex PCR, the repertoire was profiled, and TCRdb retains in-frame clones only, with some absent. The sample lists about 64,000 clones, about 89% occurring once. V shed 6 bases and J shed 10 bases, with 25 bases lying between them. The CDR3 is made up of 17 amino acids. The germline V gene encodes CDR1 MNHEY and CDR2 SMNVEV (reference sequence). The source of this sequence is a human donor with glioblastoma. This specimen consisted of blood, obtained after dendritic cell vaccination. The gene calls are TRBV27 and TRBJ1-6; D might be TRBD1 (5 bases). In nucleotides, the CDR3 is TGTGCCAGCAGAGGGATAGGACGGATCGCCGGGGGGTCACCCCTCCACTTT. Its protein product is CASRGIGRIAGGSPLHF.